This T cell receptor (beta chain) originates from a study of blood T cell dynamics during melanoma immunotherapy. General observations from the study: Cell-free DNA CDR3 sequences most resembled the immune-effector CD8+ subset, which was also most clonal.

Time point here: week 3, after first cycle of checkpoint inhibitor. TIE cells were CD3+ CD4- CD8+ CD45RA- CD45RO-high CD27- CCR7- memory T cells. Germline assignment: CDR1 SNHLY and CDR2 FYNNEI. Trimming removed 8 bases from V and 2 bases from J, with 16 bases in between. The CDR3 consists of 14 residues. About this clone itself: Its specificity is unknown. Other DNA sequences within the sample encode an identical CDR3.

TCRdb's copy holds only in-frame clones and misses some; the assay was immunoSEQ multiplex PCR. The table lists about 2,000 clones, roughly three quarters of them singletons, with roughly 5.1% in the top ten. The V and J genes are TRBV2 and TRBJ2-7; D is ambiguous. Here the sequenced sample was CD8+ T cells from blood, taken from a patient treated with checkpoint blockade. The clonotype was recovered from a human donor with melanoma. The CDR3 DNA reads as TGTGCCAGCTTCGGCGGAGACACCACCTACGAGCAGTACTTC. This encodes CASFGGDTTYEQYF.